The rows below give T cell receptor beta chains drawn from one sample of a study of PD-L1 blockade in urothelial cancer. Using immunoSEQ multiplex PCR, the repertoire was profiled, and TCRdb retains in-frame clones only, with some absent. The sample lists some 51,000 clones; around nine tenths were seen once. The sample here was PBMCs, taken around atezolizumab (anti-PD-L1) treatment. These receptors all stem from a man aged 55-75 years with urothelial cancer. CDR3s include the opening cysteine and the closing phenylalanine or tryptophan. A D gene is named only where the DNA matches it firmly. Size tells how often a clone was seen (once, few, many) or the class of an expanded clone, and some rows leave it out.

J: TRBJ2-3; size: .; V: TRBV27; D: .; CDR3: CASSPLHSTDTQYF; DNA: TGTGCCAGCAGTCCATTACACAGCACAGATACGCAGTATTTT
J: TRBJ2-3; size: .; V: TRBV7-6; D: TRBD2; CDR3: CASSPPSGSTDTQYF; DNA: TGTGCCAGCAGCCCCCCTAGCGGTAGCACAGATACGCAGTATTTT
J: TRBJ2-1; size: .; V: TRBV7-8; D: TRBD2; CDR3: CASSLEGGVNSGEQFF; DNA: TGTGCCAGCAGCTTAGAGGGAGGGGTAAACTCCGGTGAGCAGTTCTTC
J: TRBJ1-6; size: few; V: TRBV2; D: .; CDR3: CASSERQALHLHF; DNA: TGTGCCAGCAGTGAAAGGCAGGCCTTACACCTCCACTTT
J: TRBJ1-5; size: .; V: TRBV6-4; D: .; CDR3: CASSEQSNQPQHF; DNA: TGTGCCAGCAGTGAACAGAGCAATCAGCCCCAGCATTTT
J: TRBJ2-1; size: .; V: TRBV4-3; D: TRBD2; CDR3: CASSPSGGSYNEQFF; DNA: TGCGCCAGCAGCCCCTCAGGCGGGAGTTACAATGAGCAGTTCTTC
J: TRBJ2-5; size: .; V: TRBV4-3; D: TRBD2; CDR3: CASSQDTGLSGSRETQYF; DNA: TGCGCCAGCAGCCAAGACACAGGACTAAGCGGGAGTCGGGAGACCCAGTACTTC
J: TRBJ2-7; size: .; V: TRBV6-1; D: .; CDR3: CATNNNGAYEQYF; DNA: TGTGCCACCAACAATAACGGAGCCTACGAGCAGTACTTC
J: TRBJ1-4; size: .; V: TRBV19; D: TRBD1; CDR3: CASTRTGNNEKLFF; DNA: TGTGCCAGTACCAGGACAGGAAATAATGAAAAACTGTTTTTT
J: TRBJ1-2; size: .; V: TRBV5-1; D: .; CDR3: CASSRDSANYGYTF; DNA: TGCGCCAGCAGCCGAGACAGCGCTAACTATGGCTACACCTTC
J: TRBJ1-4; size: .; V: TRBV7-6; D: .; CDR3: CASSLAGELFF; DNA: TGTGCCAGCAGCTTAGCAGGGGAACTGTTTTTT
J: TRBJ1-2; size: .; V: TRBV4-1; D: TRBD1; CDR3: CASSQPGTGGLNYGYTF; DNA: TGCGCCAGCAGCCAACCCGGGACAGGGGGTTTAAACTATGGCTACACCTTC
J: TRBJ2-1; size: .; V: TRBV10-3; D: .; CDR3: CAITRGNEQFF; DNA: TGTGCCATCACAAGGGGCAATGAGCAGTTCTTC
J: TRBJ2-2; size: .; V: TRBV4-3; D: .; CDR3: CASSQGQGRAGELFF; DNA: TGCGCCAGCAGCCAAGGGCAGGGGAGGGCCGGGGAGCTGTTTTTT
J: TRBJ1-2; size: .; V: TRBV6-5; D: .; CDR3: CASMRGNYGYTF; DNA: TGTGCCAGCATGCGAGGGAACTATGGCTACACCTTC
J: TRBJ2-5; size: .; V: TRBV4-1; D: TRBD2; CDR3: CASSQEIGTSGGYKAQYF; DNA: TGCGCCAGCAGCCAAGAAATTGGGACTAGCGGGGGCTATAAGGCCCAGTACTTC
J: TRBJ1-5; size: .; V: TRBV30; D: .; CDR3: CAWSVPSRNQPQHF; DNA: TGTGCCTGGAGTGTACCATCCAGAAATCAGCCCCAGCATTTT
J: TRBJ2-1; size: .; V: TRBV10-3; D: TRBD2; CDR3: CAISEPRPGTSGRNNEQFF; DNA: TGTGCCATCAGTGAACCCCGGCCGGGGACTAGCGGGAGGAACAATGAGCAGTTCTTC
J: TRBJ1-2; size: .; V: TRBV27; D: TRBD1; CDR3: CASSFFGRGDSGYTF; DNA: TGTGCCAGCAGTTTTTTTGGCAGGGGGGATTCTGGCTACACCTTC
J: TRBJ2-3; size: .; V: TRBV30; D: .; CDR3: CAWDGGGEDTQYF; DNA: TGTGCCTGGGACGGAGGAGGGGAAGATACGCAGTATTTT
J: TRBJ2-3; size: .; V: TRBV11-2; D: .; CDR3: CASSLTSPTDTQYF; DNA: TGTGCCAGCAGCTTAACTAGTCCAACAGATACGCAGTATTTT
J: TRBJ2-5; size: .; V: TRBV9; D: TRBD2; CDR3: CASSVGTSRGETQYF; DNA: TGTGCCAGCAGCGTTGGGACTAGCCGGGGGGAGACCCAGTACTTC
J: TRBJ2-4; size: .; V: TRBV11-1; D: TRBD1; CDR3: CASSLQGAVPLFQYF; DNA: TGTGCCAGCAGCCTACAGGGGGCGGTTCCCCTCTTTCAGTACTTC
J: TRBJ2-1; size: .; V: TRBV5-1; D: TRBD2; CDR3: CASSLGGLAGSYPNEQFF; DNA: TGCGCCAGCAGCTTAGGGGGACTAGCGGGGTCCTACCCCAATGAGCAGTTCTTC
J: TRBJ2-7; size: once; V: TRBV7-9; D: .; CDR3: CASSLEQRPHF; DNA: TGTGCCAGCAGCTTAGAACAGAGACCCCATTTC
J: TRBJ2-7; size: .; V: TRBV7-9; D: .; CDR3: CASSLTSTYEQYF; DNA: TGTGCCAGCAGCTTAACATCAACCTACGAGCAGTACTTC
J: TRBJ2-1; size: .; V: TRBV4-1; D: .; CDR3: CASSQDRSGIYNEQFF; DNA: TGCGCCAGCAGCCAAGATCGGTCAGGGATCTACAATGAGCAGTTCTTC
J: TRBJ2-7; size: .; V: TRBV28; D: .; CDR3: CASSSPPWGAEQYF; DNA: TGTGCCAGCAGCAGTCCCCCTTGGGGAGCCGAGCAGTACTTC
J: TRBJ2-5; size: .; V: TRBV30; D: .; CDR3: CAWRGTFQETQYF; DNA: TGTGCCTGGAGGGGGACTTTCCAAGAGACCCAGTACTTC
J: TRBJ1-1; size: .; V: TRBV29-1; D: .; CDR3: CSVSPNEANTEAFF; DNA: TGCAGCGTTTCCCCCAACGAGGCGAACACTGAAGCTTTCTTT
J: TRBJ1-5; size: few; V: TRBV25-1; D: .; CDR3: CASSPSRGGPQPQHF; DNA: TGTGCCAGCAGTCCCTCCCGCGGGGGTCCCCAGCCCCAGCATTTT
J: TRBJ2-7; size: .; V: TRBV9; D: .; CDR3: CASSVRDTLYEQYF; DNA: TGTGCCAGCAGCGTACGTGACACCCTCTACGAGCAGTACTTC
J: TRBJ1-1; size: .; V: TRBV30; D: .; CDR3: CAWSKGVATAFF; DNA: TGTGCCTGGAGCAAGGGGGTGGCGACGGCTTTCTTT
J: TRBJ2-1; size: .; V: TRBV10-3; D: TRBD2; CDR3: CAISGGLAGGPSYNEQFF; DNA: TGTGCCATCAGTGGGGGACTAGCGGGGGGCCCCTCCTACAATGAGCAGTTCTTC
J: TRBJ2-3; size: .; V: TRBV29-1; D: TRBD2; CDR3: CSGLAGALLSTDTQYF; DNA: TGCAGCGGGCTAGCGGGAGCCCTTTTGAGCACAGATACGCAGTATTTT
J: TRBJ2-2; size: .; V: TRBV5-1; D: .; CDR3: CASSFDIFTGELFF; DNA: TGCGCCAGCAGCTTTGACATATTCACCGGGGAGCTGTTTTTT
J: TRBJ2-1; size: .; V: TRBV7-9; D: TRBD1; CDR3: CASSAEGGWNEQFF; DNA: TGTGCCAGCAGCGCCGAAGGGGGCTGGAATGAGCAGTTCTTC
J: TRBJ1-3; size: .; V: TRBV18; D: .; CDR3: CASSPSKAGHSSGNTIYF; DNA: TGTGCCAGCTCACCATCAAAAGCGGGACACAGCTCTGGAAACACCATATATTTT
J: TRBJ2-5; size: .; V: TRBV15; D: .; CDR3: CATSTGGTVQETQYF; DNA: TGTGCCACCAGCACTGGCGGGACGGTCCAAGAGACCCAGTACTTC
J: TRBJ2-7; size: .; V: TRBV10-3; D: TRBD2; CDR3: CAISVAGTSGRSYEQYF; DNA: TGTGCCATCAGTGTGGCCGGGACTAGCGGTCGCTCCTACGAGCAGTACTTC
J: TRBJ1-4; size: .; V: TRBV6-1; D: TRBD1; CDR3: CASTSGQVNEKLFF; DNA: TGTGCCAGCACCAGTGGACAGGTTAATGAAAAACTGTTTTTT
J: TRBJ2-7; size: .; V: TRBV7-9; D: .; CDR3: CASSSRGANYEQYF; DNA: TGTGCCAGCAGTTCCCGGGGGGCCAACTACGAGCAGTACTTC
J: TRBJ1-2; size: once; V: TRBV9; D: .; CDR3: CASSVGGPLYGYTF; DNA: TGTGCCAGCAGCGTAGGGGGGCCCCTCTATGGCTACACCTTC
J: TRBJ2-2; size: .; V: TRBV10-1; D: .; CDR3: CASSSDASGTGELFF; DNA: TGCGCCAGCAGTAGCGACGCTTCGGGCACCGGGGAGCTGTTTTTT
J: TRBJ2-1; size: .; V: TRBV5-1; D: .; CDR3: CASSLEVGGNEQFF; DNA: TGCGCCAGCAGCTTGGAGGTAGGGGGCAATGAGCAGTTCTTC
J: TRBJ1-2; size: .; V: TRBV28; D: TRBD1; CDR3: CASSGGQGRGGYTF; DNA: TGTGCCAGCTCTGGGGGACAGGGGAGGGGTGGCTACACCTTC
J: TRBJ2-7; size: .; V: TRBV19; D: TRBD2; CDR3: CASSMISSGRPSYEQYF; DNA: TGTGCCAGTAGTATGATTTCTAGCGGGAGGCCCTCCTACGAGCAGTACTTC
J: TRBJ2-7; size: .; V: TRBV7-9; D: TRBD2; CDR3: CASSPTVAGGMYEQYF; DNA: TGTGCCAGCAGCCCCACGGTTGCGGGGGGTATGTACGAGCAGTACTTC
J: TRBJ1-4; size: .; V: TRBV7-8; D: TRBD1; CDR3: CASSDTGGREKLFF; DNA: TGTGCCAGCAGCGATACAGGGGGCCGGGAAAAACTGTTTTTT
J: TRBJ2-1; size: .; V: TRBV27; D: .; CDR3: CASSFRGNSYNEQFF; DNA: TGTGCCAGCAGTTTTCGGGGGAACTCCTACAATGAGCAGTTCTTC
J: TRBJ1-4; size: .; V: TRBV9; D: .; CDR3: CASSAYGRGANEKLFF; DNA: TGTGCCAGCAGCGCTTATGGGAGGGGCGCCAATGAAAAACTGTTTTTT
J: TRBJ2-7; size: .; V: TRBV7-2; D: .; CDR3: CASSLETGGGEQYF; DNA: TGTGCCAGCAGCTTAGAGACTGGCGGTGGGGAGCAGTACTTC
J: TRBJ1-1; size: .; V: TRBV7-9; D: .; CDR3: CASSRTGGFLSEAFF; DNA: TGTGCCAGCAGCCGGACGGGGGGCTTTTTATCTGAAGCTTTCTTT
J: TRBJ1-1; size: .; V: TRBV18; D: .; CDR3: CASSPFRTQGNTEAFF; DNA: TGTGCCAGCTCACCGTTCAGGACGCAGGGGAACACTGAAGCTTTCTTT
J: TRBJ2-1; size: .; V: TRBV19; D: TRBD2; CDR3: CASSIGRPSSGRASDNEQFF; DNA: TGTGCCAGTAGTATTGGCCGACCGTCTAGCGGGAGGGCCTCGGACAATGAGCAGTTCTTC